This T cell receptor beta chain was captured by sequencing in a study of blood T cell repertoires in COVID-19. Germline V CDR1 and CDR2: LGHNA, YNFKEQ. The CDR3 has 16 amino acids. V lost 7 bases to trimming and J lost 3 bases, with 19 bases between them. The method was immunoSEQ multiplex PCR; TCRdb's version includes in-frame clones alone and lacks a portion of them. The table lists about 380,000 clones, 70% to 85% of them singletons. The sequence was collected from a human donor with acute or convalescent COVID-19. The donor label of this sample is uncertain. The sample comprised peripheral blood. The chain recombines TRBV4-2 with TRBJ1-5; no firm D call. For the CDR3, the DNA is TGTGCCAGCATCCCGGGAGATATCAGCCACAATCAGCCCCAGCATTTT. This codes for CASIPGDISHNQPQHF.